What follows is one TCR beta chain and its context. Patients with Susac syndrome met diagnostic criteria defined recently for definite or probable disease. TEMRA cells were enriched by FACS, while CD8+ and CD4+ T cells were obtained through a negative isolation that was performed magnetically. These data are taken from a study of CD8 T cells in Susac syndrome. Study information: At blood draw, Susac syndrome patients were therapy-naive, on corticosteroids, or on intravenous immunoglobulin alone.

The V gene's germline CDR1 is GTSNPN and CDR2 SVGIG (reference sequence). After removal of 0 bases from V and 6 bases from J, the junction contained 4 bases not matched to a gene. The CDR3 has 15 amino acids. RNA amounts of roughly 0.45 to 1 ug underwent reverse transcription with random hexamers. Amplification of TCR beta CDR3 used immunoSEQ multiplex PCR across 54 Vbeta and 13 Jbeta. Using its own MiXCR run on the immunoSEQ multiplex PCR reads, TCRdb lists one record per CDR3 protein. Among approximately 260,000 distinct CDR3 sequences listed, 90% to 96% were seen once. Sequenced input: CD4+ T cells from PBMCs. The TCR was taken from a human donor with Susac syndrome. This sequence joins TRBV30 and TRBJ2-1; the match to TRBD2 covers 11 bases. This chain's CDR3 is CAWSVRGTSGNEQFF. CDR3 DNA sequence: TGTGCCTGGAGTGTACGGGGGACTAGCGGCAATGAGCAGTTCTTC.